Sequencing of this T cell receptor (beta chain) was carried out in a study of neurological immune-mediated disorders. Notes on the study in general: Because no CDR3 amino acid sequences were shared across subjects by expanded clones, private repertoires were suggested in all groups.

The cDNA was generated through 5'RACE incorporating 10-nucleotide random UMIs. A single record per CDR3 protein comes from TCRdb applying MiXCR to the 5' RACE reads. The sample has around 40,000 distinct CDR3 sequences, 12% seen once. Unsorted libraries were derived from 2 million PBMCs stored at -80 C. Comments on this clonotype: Its cognate antigen is unknown.

CDR3 size: 15 residues. The germline CDR1 and CDR2 sequences are LGHDT and YNNKEL (reference sequence). Trimming cost V 4 bases and J 3 bases, with 16 bases left between them. This TCR was sampled from a female donor in good health. The sequenced sample was PBMCs. V usage is TRBV3-1 and J usage is TRBJ2-7, with D uncertain. The CDR3 DNA follows: TGTGCCAGCAGCCCGGGCTTTCCGAACGTCTACGAGCAGTACTTC. Encoded protein: CASSPGFPNVYEQYF.